Below, 26 T cell receptor beta chains from the same sample are listed, as sequenced in a study of T cell repertoires in cytomegalovirus infection. TCRdb processed the reads anew with MiXCR; each CDR3 protein has one entry. Among under 850,000 distinct CDR3 sequences, roughly 30% were seen once, and the ten largest hold approximately 18%. Their antigens remain unidentified. The sequences come from cultured PBMCs, collected from culture after CMV antigen stimulation. These receptors were collected from a human donor in good health (CMV status not recorded). Some clones in this sample may be carry-over from other donors' samples.

The rearrangement joins TRBV20-1 to TRBJ2-2; D might be TRBD1 (5 bases). The CDR3 extends over 14 amino acids. Germline V gene sequence: CDR1 DFQATT, CDR2 SNEGSKA (reference sequence). V was cut by 6 bases and J by 6 bases, with 17 bases left in between. CDR3 nucleotides: TGCAGTGCCCAGCAGGGCATCCGCCCCGGGGAGCTGTTTTTT. It encodes CSAQQGIRPGELFF.

The V call is TRBV7-2, the J call TRBJ2-1; D possibly corresponds to TRBD1 (6 bases). The CDR3 spans 16 residues. V lost 5 bases to trimming and J lost 5 bases, with 19 bases between them. Per the germline V gene, CDR1 is SGHTA and CDR2 is FQGNSA. The CDR3 region is CASSAPGQLAHNEQFF. The CDR3 region has the DNA TGTGCCAGCAGCGCACCTGGACAGCTCGCCCACAATGAGCAGTTCTTC.

The chain combines TRBV2 with TRBJ1-2; D is possibly TRBD1 (6 bases). Looked up from germline, CDR1 is SNHLY and CDR2 is FYNNEI. The CDR3 is made up of 12 amino acids. V was pared by 8 bases and J by 6 bases, with 13 bases between. CDR3 loop: CASYEGVDGYTF. Written as DNA, the CDR3 is TGTGCCAGCTACGAGGGGGTTGATGGCTACACCTTC. Together with reference TRBV2 and TRBJ1-2, the CDR3 gives the full variable domain: EPEVTQTPSHQVTQMGQEVILRCVPISNHLYFYWYRQILGQKVEFLVSFYNNEISEKSEIFDDQFSVERPDGSNFTLKIRSTKLEDSAMYFCASYEGVDGYTFGSGTRLTVV.

This clonotype has at least ten counts. The V and J genes are TRBV7-2 and TRBJ1-2; D uncertain. CDR1 and CDR2 (germline): SGHTA, FQGNSA. Trimming shortened V by 2 bases and J by 8 bases, and 6 bases separated the two germline ends. The CDR3 totals 11 residues. This CDR3 reads CASSLNGGYTF. The CDR3 DNA reads TGTGCCAGCAGCTTAAATGGCGGCTACACCTTC.

The V gene is TRBV6-9, the J gene TRBJ2-7, with TRBD2 matching over 10 bases. The junction had 7 bases not matched to a gene; V was cut back by 2 bases and J by 0 bases. Germline CDR1 and CDR2: MNHGY and SVAAGI. The CDR3 loop spans 17 amino acids. This chain's CDR3 is CASSYPIGTSDSYEQYF. Here the CDR3 DNA reads TGTGCCAGCAGTTATCCAATAGGGACTAGCGACTCCTACGAGCAGTACTTC.

CDR3 in amino acids: CSVAASGAVDTQYF. Here the CDR3 DNA reads TGCAGCGTTGCGGCTAGCGGGGCTGTAGATACGCAGTATTTT. The genes are TRBV29-1 and TRBJ2-3; 9 positions agree with TRBD2. V gave up 4 bases and J gave up 5 bases; unmatched junction bases: 7. The CDR3 totals 14 residues. CDR1 and CDR2 from the germline V gene are SQVTM and ANQGSEA.

The chain links TRBV20-1 to TRBJ2-3, with D perhaps TRBD2 (5 bases). This CDR3 is built from 14 residues. Germline V gene sequence: CDR1 DFQATT, CDR2 SNEGSKA (reference sequence). V gave up 5 bases and J gave up 0 bases, with 12 bases separating them. The CDR3 reads CSAYSSTSTDTQYF. The CDR3 DNA sequence: TGCAGTGCTTATTCTAGCACTAGCACAGATACGCAGTATTTT.

This clonotype was seen only a few times. The rearrangement uses TRBV7-9 and TRBJ2-3; D gene ambiguous. The ends were cut back, 2 bases at V and 8 bases at J, with 11 bases in the middle. CDR3 size: 13 residues. Germline V gene lookup returns CDR1 SEHNR and CDR2 FQNEAQ (reference sequence). The CDR3 DNA is TGTGCCAGCAGCTTAAGGACCCAAATTACGCAGTATTTT. Translated: CASSLRTQITQYF.

The CDR3 nucleotides are TGTGCCAGCAGCCAAGAGGAGGCCACAGATACGCAGTATTTT. Amino acid sequence: CASSQEEATDTQYF. The chain links TRBV4-2 to TRBJ2-3; maybe TRBD2 (5 bases). The germline V gene has CDR1 LGHNA and CDR2 YNFKEQ. V dropped 0 bases and J dropped 2 bases, with 6 bases sitting between them. The CDR3 extends over 14 amino acids.

This chain connects TRBV4-1 to TRBJ1-1, with no clear D. The CDR3 is 16 residues long. Trimming pared 1 base from V and 1 base from J, leaving 13 bases between. From germline, CDR1 is MGHRA and CDR2 YSYEKL. CDR3 sequence reads: CASSQGPNAANTEAFF. The CDR3 nucleotides read TGCGCCAGCAGCCAAGGACCGAACGCGGCGAACACTGAAGCTTTCTTT.

The chain uses TRBV12-5 and TRBJ2-3; D remains ambiguous. This CDR3 has 15 residues. Germline assignment: CDR1 LGHNT and CDR2 FRNRAP. With 3 bases removed from V and 0 bases from J, the gap between germline ends came to 10 bases. CDR3 DNA: TGTGCTAGTGGTTTCGGGCTAGGGAGCACAGATACGCAGTATTTT. Its protein product is CASGFGLGSTDTQYF.

The chain uses TRBV6-5 and TRBJ2-3, with 8 bases identical to TRBD2. Trimming at V came to 6 bases and at J to 2 bases, leaving 7 bases not matched to a gene. Germline-derived CDR1 and CDR2 are MNHEY and SVGAGI. The CDR3 has 15 residues. The CDR3 DNA sequence: TGTGCCAGCAGCTCCCGGGGGGGGTTCACAGATACGCAGTATTTT. This sequence encodes CASSSRGGFTDTQYF.

There are a few counts of this clonotype. The chain recombines TRBV20-1 with TRBJ1-3; 7 nucleotides agree with TRBD1. Per the germline V gene, CDR1 is DFQATT and CDR2 is SNEGSKA (reference sequence). The CDR3 has 17 residues. J gave up 3 bases and V 1 base, and 12 bases lay outside the gene matches. The CDR3 is CSARVIGTVNNGNTIYF. The CDR3 nucleotides are TGCAGTGCTAGAGTTATCGGGACAGTCAACAATGGAAACACCATATATTTT.

This clonotype was seen a handful of times. V is TRBV6-5 and J is TRBJ1-6; D is possibly TRBD1 (5 bases). This CDR3 region has 17 residues. Germline-derived CDR1 and CDR2 are MNHEY and SVGAGI. Trimming left V 2 bases short and J 0 bases short, with 11 bases between. The CDR3 reads CASSYGGQSSYNSPLHF. The CDR3, as DNA: TGTGCCAGCAGTTACGGGGGTCAGAGCTCCTATAATTCACCCCTCCACTTT.

A few counts support this clonotype. This chain uses TRBV2 with TRBJ1-5; perhaps TRBD1 as D (6 bases). The germline CDR1 and CDR2 sequences are SNHLY and FYNNEI. V was pared by 7 bases and J by 7 bases, with 14 bases between. This CDR3 region has 13 residues. As DNA, the CDR3 is TGTGCCAGCACCAAAGAGGGGGAACAGCCCCAGCATTTT. Protein: CASTKEGEQPQHF.

V usage is TRBV6-1 and J usage is TRBJ1-1; D is uncertain. The germline gives CDR1 MNHNS, CDR2 SASEGT. The CDR3 covers 9 residues. Trimming removed 7 bases at V and 10 bases at J, with 7 bases between. The CDR3 here is CASNKPAFF. In DNA form, the CDR3 reads TGTGCCAGCAACAAACCAGCTTTCTTT.

The chain uses TRBV4-1 and TRBJ1-1; no definite D call. This CDR3 contains 14 residues. CDR1 MGHRA and CDR2 YSYEKL come from the germline V gene. V shed 4 bases and J shed 4 bases, with 13 bases lying between them. The CDR3 protein is CASSLDRSATEAFF. The CDR3 bases are TGCGCCAGCAGCCTCGATCGGTCGGCCACTGAAGCTTTCTTT.

CDR3 in amino acids: CASSLGVKHNEQFF. In DNA, the CDR3 is TGTGCCAGCAGTTTGGGGGTTAAACATAATGAGCAGTTCTTC. The J gene is TRBJ2-1, the V gene TRBV12-3 or TRBV12-4; tentatively, D is TRBD1 or TRBD2 (5 bases each). CDR3 size: 14 residues. The V end was cut by 3 bases, the J end by 7 bases, with 13 bases between.

The sample holds a few counts of this clonotype. The rearrangement links TRBV18 to TRBJ1-2; TRBD1 is a possible D gene (6 bases). Between the trimmed V and J ends, which lost 3 bases and 3 bases, there was a span of 11 bases. The CDR3 runs 14 residues. CDR1 is KGHSH and CDR2 is LQKENI in the germline V gene. This chain's CDR3 is CASSPLGADYGYTF. DNA of the CDR3: TGTGCCAGCTCACCTTTGGGGGCGGACTATGGCTACACCTTC.

This sequence joins TRBV7-2 and TRBJ2-7; 15 bases fit TRBD2. J gave up 0 bases and V 5 bases, and 5 bases lay outside the gene matches. Per the germline V gene, CDR1 is SGHTA and CDR2 is FQGNSA. This CDR3 has 17 residues. The CDR3 nucleotides are TGTGCCAGCAGCCCGGGGACTAGCGGGGGGTACTCCTACGAGCAGTACTTC. It codes for CASSPGTSGGYSYEQYF.

This clonotype occurred many times. The rearrangement links TRBV7-2 to TRBJ1-2; D is uncertain. V lost 2 bases and J lost 2, with 9 bases in between. The CDR3 runs to 14 residues. Germline CDR1 SGHTA, CDR2 FQGNSA. The CDR3 protein is CASSLSGDNYGYTF. As DNA, the CDR3 is TGTGCCAGCAGCTTATCAGGAGACAACTATGGCTACACCTTC.

J is TRBJ1-2 and V is TRBV7-2; tentative D call: TRBD1 (6 bases). This CDR3 is 15 amino acids long. Trimming left V 5 bases short and J 4 bases short, with 17 bases between. Germline V gene lookup returns CDR1 SGHTA and CDR2 FQGNSA. DNA of the CDR3: TGTGCCAGCAGCCGACCGCAAGGGGGTTTCTATGGCTACACCTTC. Protein sequence: CASSRPQGGFYGYTF.

This clonotype was seen just once. The chain joins TRBV5-3 to TRBJ1-2, with 7 nucleotides matching TRBD1. TRBV5-3 is identified as an open reading frame with a role that is uncertain. This CDR3 comprises 14 residues. Germline trimming cut 8 bases from V and 8 bases from J; bases unmatched to any gene: 15. The CDR3 sequence is CASSPRTGPVGYTF. Written as DNA, the CDR3 is TGTGCCAGCAGCCCACGGACAGGTCCTGTCGGCTACACCTTC.

This rearrangement joins TRBV7-9 to TRBJ2-3, with 7 nucleotides matching TRBD2. The V and J ends lost 3 bases and 4 bases, in that order; junction bases with no gene match: 4. Germline V gene lookup returns CDR1 SEHNR and CDR2 FQNEAQ (reference sequence). The CDR3 is made up of 14 amino acids. The DNA of the CDR3 is TGTGCCAGCAGCTTTAAGCGGGACCCAGATACGCAGTATTTT. Translating it yields CASSFKRDPDTQYF.

In this sample, this clonotype turned up a few times. The chain couples TRBV12-3 or TRBV12-4 to TRBJ1-6; D is unresolved. This CDR3 region has 15 residues. The V end lost 3 bases, the J end lost 1 base, and 7 bases lay between the germline ends. The CDR3 spells CASSLTGSYNSPLHF. CDR3 in DNA: TGTGCCAGCAGTTTGACGGGTTCCTATAATTCACCCCTCCACTTT.

V is TRBV10-2 and J is TRBJ1-1, with 8 bases identical to TRBD1. With V trimmed by 10 bases and J by 0 bases, 4 bases remained unmatched. The CDR3 has 13 amino acids. Germline V lookup: CDR1 WSHSY, CDR2 SAAADI. This CDR3 is CATGQGMNTEAFF. DNA of the CDR3: TGCGCCACCGGACAGGGTATGAACACTGAAGCTTTCTTT.